This TCR beta chain derives from a study of tissue T cells after allogeneic stem cell transplantation. The study's findings and limits: Motif-based clustering found tissue-specific repertoire signatures shared across patients, though few clones were shared.

Germline loops: CDR1 GFQATS, CDR2 STVNSAI. V was pared by 7 bases and J by 5 bases, with 14 bases between. CDR3 length: 13 residues. Sample time point: mouse harvest day 7 after allogeneic transplant. Tail vein injection delivered 10^7 T-cell-depleted bone marrow cells and 10^6 splenic CD5+ T cells. Mice had MHC-mismatched B6 into BALB/c GVHD, sampled day 7 or 14. This clone was found a few times. The antigen is unknown. Germline and genes here are mouse. The missing CDR3 end, 1 residue past where the read stops, is filled in from the germline J gene. Clones were sequenced by immunoSEQ multiplex PCR, and TCRdb holds only the in-frame ones, with some missing. The repertoire has approximately 5,000 clones, under 55% of them found once; the top ten carry 10% to 13%.

This clonotype was obtained from a female BALB/c mouse given C57BL/6 T cells with graft-versus-host disease after an allogeneic hematopoietic cell transplant. The chain employs TRBV20 and TRBJ2-2; the D gene could be TRBD1 or TRBD2 (5 bases each). Sequencing was done on a sample of gut tissue. The CDR3 reads CGGPGGGTGQLYF. The CDR3 DNA, read in part, is TGTGGTGGTCCCGGGGGAGGAACCGGGCAGCTCTAC.